A single sample is the source of the 24 T cell receptor beta chains below, sequenced in a study of T-cell reconstitution after alpha-beta-depleted transplantation in children. A library of TCRbeta sequences, prepared with unique molecular identifiers, was generated. TCRdb processed the PCR reads anew with MiXCR; each CDR3 protein has one entry. The sample holds roughly 16,000 distinct CDR3 sequences, 12% seen once. The material sequenced was PBMCs, mostly from graft donor cells, taken 180 days after TCRalphabeta/CD19-depleted stem cell transplant. The receptors here all came from a boy in the first two years of life who had a stem cell transplant for Wiskott-Aldrich syndrome, so the T cells may come from the graft donor.

This clonotype was recorded a few times. J is TRBJ2-7 and V is TRBV7-2; 7 positions agree with TRBD2. Trimming took 1 base from V and 8 from J; bases not matched to a gene: 5. The CDR3 loop spans 13 amino acids. CDR1 is SGHTA and CDR2 is FQGNSA in the germline V gene. The CDR3 nucleotides are TGTGCCAGCAGCTTAGATCGACTAGCCAAGCAGTACTTC. It codes for CASSLDRLAKQYF.

There are many counts of this clonotype. This chain connects TRBV29-1 to TRBJ2-2, with 15 bases aligning to TRBD2. The CDR3 length is 17 residues. V was clipped by 5 bases and J by 6 bases; unmatched bases: 10. Germline lookup yields CDR1 SQVTM and CDR2 ANQGSEA. The chain's CDR3 is CSVFRTSGREFSGELFF. CDR3 in DNA: TGCAGCGTTTTCCGGACTAGCGGGAGGGAGTTCTCCGGGGAGCTGTTTTTT.

This chain uses TRBV9 with TRBJ1-2, with no clear D. CDR3 length: 16 residues. Looked up from germline, CDR1 is SGDLS and CDR2 is YYNGEE. V gave up 0 bases and J gave up 2 bases, with 14 bases separating them. The chain's CDR3 is CASSVGRGGRNYGYTF. The CDR3 DNA reads as TGTGCCAGCAGCGTAGGTCGGGGTGGAAGAAACTATGGCTACACCTTC.

This chain uses TRBV7-3 with TRBJ2-3; D gene ambiguous. This CDR3 contains 13 residues. With 6 bases removed from V and 0 bases from J, the gap between germline ends came to 7 bases. Germline CDR1 reads SGHTA; CDR2 reads FQGTGA. DNA for the CDR3: TGTGCCAGCAGGGCTGGGAGCACAGATACGCAGTATTTT. This encodes CASRAGSTDTQYF.

In its sample, this clonotype was seen a few times. This chain joins TRBV11-2 and TRBJ2-1, with TRBD2 identical over 11 bases. Losses at the gene ends were 7 bases for V and 2 bases for J; bases not matched to a gene: 16. This CDR3 is built from 19 residues. Germline V gene data show CDR1 as SGHAT and CDR2 as FQNNGV. The CDR3 loop reads CASNPSGRKYSGPYNEQFF. CDR3 nucleotides: TGTGCCAGCAACCCTAGCGGGAGGAAGTATAGCGGACCCTACAATGAGCAGTTCTTC.

On this clonotype itself: An end of the junction does not agree with germline; a read error may underlie this. V usage is TRBV2 and J usage is TRBJ2-3; D gene ambiguous. The CDR3 totals 14 residues. Germline V gives CDR1 SNHLY, CDR2 FYNNEI. The CDR3 is CASSFGLSTDAQYF. Written as DNA, the CDR3 is TGTGCCAGCAGTTTCGGGCTGAGCACAGATGCGCAGTATTTT.

This clonotype was counted many times. This rearrangement joins TRBV25-1 to TRBJ1-2; 9 nucleotides align to TRBD1. The CDR3 consists of 15 residues. Trimming removed 5 bases from V and 5 bases from J; junction bases left unmatched: 9. Germline CDR1 and CDR2: MGHDK and SYGVNS. The CDR3 reads CASSFQGQGWYGYTF. CDR3 coding DNA: TGTGCCAGCAGTTTCCAGGGACAGGGCTGGTATGGCTACACCTTC.

This clonotype was seen a few times. V gene TRBV5-1 combines with J gene TRBJ2-2; D gene uncertain. Germline V CDR1 and CDR2: SGHRS, YFSETQ. V dropped 5 bases and J dropped 0 bases, with 5 bases sitting between them. This CDR3 is built from 13 residues. The CDR3 here is CASRQANTGELFF. The CDR3 region has the DNA TGCGCCAGCAGGCAGGCGAACACCGGGGAGCTGTTTTTT. Full variable domain (rest looked up from reference TRBV5-1 and TRBJ2-2): KAGVTQTPRYLIKTRGQQVTLSCSPISGHRSVSWYQQTPGQGLQFLFEYFSETQRNKGNFPGRFSGRQFSNSRSEMNVSTLELGDSALYLCASRQANTGELFFGEGSRLTVL.

This clonotype appeared many times. The chain has TRBV7-2 and TRBJ2-4; no firm D call. CDR1 SGHTA and CDR2 FQGNSA come from the germline V gene. Trimming pared 5 bases from V and 0 bases from J, leaving 11 bases between. This CDR3 spans 15 amino acids. CDR3 bases: TGTGCCAGCAGCCCAGGATGGGGAGCCAAAAACATTCAGTACTTC. Protein: CASSPGWGAKNIQYF.

This clonotype turned up a few times. The chain recombines TRBV21-1 with TRBJ1-2; the table's D call TRBD1 went unverified against the DNA. TRBV21-1 is annotated as a pseudogene. The CDR3 length is 13 residues. CDR3 nucleotide sequence: TGTGCCAGCAGCAGATCGACAGGGTTAGGCTACACCTTC. Translation gives CASSRSTGLGYTF.

By sample fraction, this clonotype is medium-sized. The rearrangement links TRBV20-1 to TRBJ1-1; the D is unclear. V was shortened by 2 bases and J by 0 bases, with 19 bases between the two germline ends. The CDR3 spans 17 residues. In germline, CDR1 is DFQATT, CDR2 SNEGSKA (reference sequence). The CDR3 DNA follows: TGCAGTGCTAGACAATGGACCGGGAGGATCATGAACACTGAAGCTTTCTTT. It codes for CSARQWTGRIMNTEAFF.

This clonotype was recorded many times. The rearrangement uses TRBV7-2 and TRBJ2-1; TRBD1 aligns across 9 bases. The CDR3 spans 16 residues. V was pared by 1 base and J by 5 bases, with 6 bases of the junction left unmatched. CDR1 SGHTA and CDR2 FQGNSA come from the germline V gene. The CDR3 loop is CASSLVHRGRDNEQFF. The DNA for the CDR3 is TGTGCCAGCAGCTTAGTTCACAGGGGGCGGGACAATGAGCAGTTCTTC.

The rearrangement joins TRBV28 to TRBJ2-1; no clear D gene. The CDR3 spans 11 residues. Trimming took off 8 bases at V and 1 base at J, with 3 bases between the two ends. Germline values: CDR1 MDHEN, CDR2 SYDVKM. This chain's CDR3 is CASLSYNEQFF. CDR3 nucleotides: TGTGCCAGCCTATCCTACAATGAGCAGTTCTTC.

In its sample, this clonotype was seen a few times. The chain combines TRBV7-9 with TRBJ2-3, with unresolved D. The CDR3 is 13 amino acids. CDR1 and CDR2 from the germline V gene are SEHNR and FQNEAQ (reference sequence). V lost 10 bases and J lost 9, with 20 bases in between. This CDR3 reads CATQHRVGGTQYF. The CDR3 region has the DNA TGTGCCACCCAACATAGGGTGGGTGGGACGCAGTATTTT. The complete variable domain, with remaining parts taken from reference TRBV7-9 and TRBJ2-3, reads DTGVSQNPRHKITKRGQNVTFRCDPISEHNRLYWYRQTLGQGPEFLTYFQNEAQLEKSRLLSDRFSAERPKGSFSTLEIQRTEQGDSAMYLCATQHRVGGTQYFGPGTRLTVL.

This clonotype has a count of ten or more. The chain uses TRBV24-1 and TRBJ2-2; D may match TRBD1 or TRBD2 (5 bases each). The CDR3 totals 13 residues. Between the trimmed V and J ends, which lost 9 bases and 5 bases, there was a span of 12 bases. Germline CDR1 is KGHDR and CDR2 is SFDVKD. This CDR3 is CATGGGITGELFF. CDR3 nucleotides: TGTGCCACCGGTGGGGGTATAACCGGGGAGCTGTTTTTT.

This rearrangement joins TRBV5-1 to TRBJ1-1; tentatively, D is TRBD1 (6 bases). From germline, CDR1 is SGHRS and CDR2 YFSETQ. CDR3 size: 16 residues. Trimming stripped 0 bases from V and 1 base from J, with 13 bases between. CDR3 protein: CASSLVGGARNTEAFF. The CDR3 coding sequence is TGCGCCAGCAGCTTGGTAGGGGGGGCACGGAACACTGAAGCTTTCTTT.

This clonotype was counted many times. The V and J genes are TRBV9 and TRBJ2-7; no definite D call. From germline, CDR1 is SGDLS and CDR2 YYNGEE. The CDR3 is 14 residues long. V lost 0 bases to trimming and J lost 3 bases, with 10 bases between them. CDR3 residues: CASSVDLGFYEQYF. The CDR3 coding sequence is TGTGCCAGCAGCGTAGATCTGGGGTTCTACGAGCAGTACTTC.

The chain is built from TRBV11-2 and TRBJ2-2, with a tentative D call TRBD1 (6 bases). This CDR3 spans 16 amino acids. Per the germline V gene, CDR1 is SGHAT and CDR2 is FQNNGV. With 3 bases removed from V and 5 bases from J, the gap between germline ends came to 16 bases. Here the CDR3 reads CASSFNRVKETGELFF. Written as DNA, the CDR3 is TGTGCCAGCAGCTTTAACAGGGTCAAGGAGACCGGGGAGCTGTTTTTT.

CDR3 in amino acids: CSASFSGQGPTEAFF. The DNA of the CDR3 is TGCAGTGCTAGCTTCTCGGGACAGGGGCCCACTGAAGCTTTCTTT. This chain joins TRBV20-1 and TRBJ1-1, with 10 positions matching TRBD1. This CDR3 comprises 15 residues. Germline CDR1 DFQATT, CDR2 SNEGSKA (reference sequence). Trimming removed 3 bases from V and 4 bases from J; junction bases left unmatched: 8.

Regarding this clonotype: A much bigger clone sits one base away, suggesting this may be a read error. The V and J genes are TRBV20-1 and TRBJ2-7, with 7 nucleotides matching TRBD2. CDR3 length equals 15 residues. With V trimmed by 0 bases and J by 2 bases, 7 bases remained unmatched. CDR1 and CDR2 from the germline V gene are DFQATT and SNEGSKA (reference sequence). This CDR3 reads CSARDARGGTYEQYF. CDR3 DNA sequence: TGCAGTGCTAGAGATGCTCGCGGGGGTACCTACGAGCAGTACTTC.

The table lists this clonotype with many counts. V and J are TRBV5-8 and TRBJ2-7, with a possible D match to TRBD2 (6 bases). CDR3 size: 13 residues. Deletions cut 0 bases from V and 7 bases from J, with 11 bases between. Germline V gene sequence: CDR1 SGHTS, CDR2 YDEGEE. CDR3 DNA: TGTGCCAGCAGCTTGGCCGGGGGAAGGGAGCAGTACTTC. Amino acid sequence: CASSLAGGREQYF.

In this sample, this clonotype turned up many times. The rearrangement links TRBV11-3 to TRBJ2-6; TRBD1 matches 11 bases. Looked up from germline, CDR1 is SGHNT and CDR2 is YENEEA. V lost 4 bases, J lost 0 bases, and 8 bases stayed unmatched. This CDR3 comprises 19 residues. CDR3 bases: TGTGCCAGCAGCTCACTACCCGGGACAGGGGGCTCTGGGGCCAACGTCCTGACTTTC. Translating it yields CASSSLPGTGGSGANVLTF.

V is TRBV20-1 and J is TRBJ2-7, with 9 bases matching TRBD1. After removal of 7 bases from V and 7 bases from J, the junction contained 14 bases not matched to a gene. CDR3 length: 14 residues. Per germline, CDR1 DFQATT and CDR2 SNEGSKA (reference sequence). The CDR3 is CSVRPGQGFREQYF. CDR3 nucleotide sequence: TGCAGTGTAAGACCGGGACAGGGTTTTCGGGAGCAGTACTTC.

This clonotype was counted only a few times. The gene calls are TRBV30 and TRBJ2-1; the D is unclear. Germline V gene data show CDR1 as GTSNPN and CDR2 as SVGIG (reference sequence). The germline V and J ends were trimmed by 7 bases and 0 bases, with 13 bases remaining between them. The CDR3 has 14 residues. The chain's CDR3 is CASPDQSSYNEQFF. The CDR3, as DNA: TGTGCCTCTCCGGACCAGAGCTCCTACAATGAGCAGTTCTTC.